These 14 T cell receptor beta chains originate from one sample sequenced in a study of Graves' ophthalmopathy and Graves' hyperthyroidism. RNA transcripts served as template for amplifying TCR beta CDR3 sequences. In the first round, RT-PCR was carried out with HTBI primers, and a multiplex PCR formed the second round. TCRdb fed the multiplex PCR reads into MiXCR, producing one record per CDR3 protein. The sample holds 350,000 or so distinct CDR3 sequences; roughly 15% are singletons and the top ten take approximately 13%. The sequenced sample consisted of peripheral blood. The receptors shown here come from an adult man with Graves' ophthalmopathy.

The V and J genes are TRBV28 and TRBJ2-7; perhaps D is TRBD1 or TRBD2 (5 bases each). Germline-derived CDR1 and CDR2 are MDHEN and SYDVKM. V was clipped by 2 bases and J by 2 bases, with 10 bases between them. The CDR3 runs to 14 residues. DNA for the CDR3: TGTGCCAGCAGTTTAGAGGGGTTGGCCTACGAGCAGTACTTC. It codes for CASSLEGLAYEQYF.

This clonotype has more than one count but fewer than ten. This chain joins TRBV19 and TRBJ2-2, with a weak D call TRBD1 (6 bases). CDR1 and CDR2 from the germline V gene are LNHDA and SQIVND (reference sequence). Trimming took 6 bases from V and 1 from J, leaving 12 bases between them. This CDR3 has 15 amino acids. CDR3 loop: CASRQGDGNTGELFF. CDR3 DNA: TGTGCCAGTAGACAGGGAGATGGGAACACCGGGGAGCTGTTTTTT.

The rearrangement uses TRBV6-1 and TRBJ1-5; 8 bases map to TRBD1. After removal of 7 bases from V and 5 bases from J, the junction contained 10 bases not matched to a gene. CDR1 and CDR2 (germline): MNHNS, SASEGT. The CDR3 is made up of 15 amino acids. Here the CDR3 DNA reads TGTGCCAGCATCACACCCGGGACAGGATATCAGCCCCAGCATTTT. It codes for CASITPGTGYQPQHF.

V and J are TRBV6-1 and TRBJ2-5; 8 bases are a match to TRBD1. CDR3 length equals 14 residues. V was pared by 4 bases and J by 4 bases, with 5 bases of the junction left unmatched. The germline CDR1 and CDR2 sequences are MNHNS and SASEGT. The CDR3 spells CASSAQGATETQYF. CDR3 sequence (DNA): TGTGCCAGCAGTGCTCAGGGGGCAACAGAGACCCAGTACTTC.

This clonotype was seen more than once but under ten times. The V gene is TRBV15, the J gene TRBJ2-5, with TRBD2 as a possible D gene (6 bases). This CDR3 comprises 14 residues. CDR1 and CDR2 (germline): LNHNV, YYDKDF (reference sequence). V was clipped by 3 bases and J by 5 bases, with 13 bases between them. CDR3 DNA sequence: TGTGCCACCAGCAGTTACGGGAGAGTGGAGACCCAGTACTTC. Amino acid sequence: CATSSYGRVETQYF.

CDR3 DNA sequence: TGCAGTGCACCCGACAGGGGCTCCTCCTACGAGCAGTACTTC. It yields the protein CSAPDRGSSYEQYF. The J gene is TRBJ2-7, the V gene TRBV20-1; 8 bases match TRBD1. The V gene end was trimmed by 6 bases and the J gene end by 0 bases; junction bases not matched to a gene: 7. CDR1 DFQATT and CDR2 SNEGSKA come from the germline V gene (reference sequence). CDR3 length: 14 residues.

This clonotype has ten or more counts. The rearrangement joins TRBV30 to TRBJ1-1; the match to TRBD1 covers 9 bases. J lost 6 bases, V lost 0 bases, and 11 bases had no gene match. Germline assignment: CDR1 GTSNPN and CDR2 SVGIG (reference sequence). This CDR3 spans 16 amino acids. The CDR3 nucleotides read TGTGCCTGGAGTGTACGGGACAGGGTTGTGGTGCCTGAAGCTTTCTTT. Amino acids: CAWSVRDRVVVPEAFF.

This clonotype showed up many times. V and J are TRBV5-1 and TRBJ2-7; 9 positions match TRBD1. Germline loops: CDR1 SGHRS, CDR2 YFSETQ. This CDR3 has 13 residues. With V trimmed by 7 bases and J by 6 bases, 8 bases remained unmatched. The chain's CDR3 is CASSGQGPGEQYF. Written as DNA, the CDR3 is TGCGCCAGCTCTGGACAGGGGCCTGGCGAGCAGTACTTC.

This clonotype was seen repeatedly, ten times or more. One end of the junction fails to match germline, which may point to a read error. The rearrangement uses TRBV19 and TRBJ1-2; maybe TRBD1 (5 bases). The CDR3 covers 12 residues. The V gene's germline CDR1 is LNHDA and CDR2 SQIVND (reference sequence). In DNA form, the CDR3 reads TGTGCCAGTATGACAGACCTCTATGGCCACACCTTC. Protein: CASMTDLYGHTF.

This clonotype was recorded many times. The chain employs TRBV12-3 or TRBV12-4 and TRBJ2-7; possibly TRBD1 or TRBD2 for D (5 bases each). The germline V and J ends were trimmed by 4 bases and 1 base, with 14 bases remaining between them. The CDR3 has 15 amino acids. The CDR3 sequence: CASSSLWGRSYEQYF. CDR3 nucleotides: TGTGCCAGCAGTTCTTTGTGGGGGAGATCCTACGAGCAGTACTTC.

In regard to this clonotype: Mismatch with germline at one junction end may stem from a read error. This sequence joins TRBV30 and TRBJ1-2; D call uncertain. Germline V gene sequence: CDR1 GTSNPN, CDR2 SVGIG (reference sequence). The CDR3 totals 15 residues. In nucleotides, the CDR3 is TGTGCCTGGATGAGTCGGGTACTGACTTACTATGGCTACAGCTTC. Translated, it gives CAWMSRVLTYYGYSF.

This clonotype was recorded at least ten times. The chain is built from TRBV12-3 or TRBV12-4 and TRBJ1-2; D not resolved. This CDR3 has 14 amino acids. The ends were cut back, 2 bases at V and 3 bases at J, with 10 bases in the middle. CDR3 protein: CASSLLGSDYGYTF. For the CDR3, the DNA is TGTGCCAGCAGTTTACTGGGGAGTGACTATGGCTACACCTTC.

The chain joins TRBV12-3 or TRBV12-4 to TRBJ2-5; 8 positions agree with TRBD1. V lost 1 base, J lost 7 bases, and 2 bases stayed unmatched. CDR3 length: 13 residues. The CDR3 sequence: CASSLGQGATQYF. CDR3 DNA: TGTGCCAGCAGTTTAGGCCAGGGGGCGACCCAGTACTTC.

The rearrangement joins TRBV11-3 to TRBJ1-6; D is unresolved. CDR3 length equals 16 residues. Trimming removed 0 bases from V and 7 bases from J, with 13 bases in between. The germline gives CDR1 SGHNT, CDR2 YENEEA. For the CDR3, the DNA is TGTGCCAGCAGCTTAGATATGGCGGGCTCGAATTCACCCCTCCACTTT. Amino acids: CASSLDMAGSNSPLHF.